This entry features one TCR beta chain sequence. Sequenced by immunoSEQ multiplex PCR; TCRdb stores in-frame clones only, minus some. The profile shows 350,000 to 550,000 clones, roughly 87% of them singletons. These data belong to a study of blood T cell repertoires in COVID-19. Study information: Nucleic acid was either cDNA or gDNA, and it came from T cells, B-cell-depleted T cells, or PBMCs.

The CDR3 length is 14 residues. Germline lookup yields CDR1 SGHVS and CDR2 FQNEAQ. V gave up 5 bases and J gave up 6 bases, with 14 bases separating them. This chain joins TRBV7-8 and TRBJ2-1; D might be TRBD1 (6 bases). This clonotype was obtained from a woman aged 18 to 35 with acute COVID-19. The sample taken for sequencing was PBMCs or T cells enriched from blood (not recorded which). In DNA, the CDR3 is TGTGCCAGCAGCCCCGTTCAAGGGGGCAATGAGCAGTTCTTC. Translating gives CASSPVQGGNEQFF.